This T cell receptor (beta chain) was identified in a study of T cell repertoires in cytomegalovirus infection. The wider study: Carrying CMV and the relevant HLA type showed in public TCR beta signatures.

MiXCR, run by TCRdb on the reads, gives a single entry per CDR3 protein. This table has under 200,000 distinct CDR3 sequences, more than 9% appearing once. General study results and limits: Predominance within the ex vivo response was attributable to HLA-C-restricted CMV-specific TCR beta clonotypes.

This clonotype appeared many times. Its matching antigen is unknown. Germline CDR1 is SEHNR and CDR2 is FQNEAQ (reference sequence). Trimming shortened V by 1 base and J by 3 bases, and 12 bases separated the two germline ends. The CDR3 contains 15 residues. Sequenced: PBMCs. The genes are TRBV7-9 and TRBJ1-2, with D possibly being TRBD1 (5 bases). This TCR was recovered from a human donor in good health (CMV status not recorded). Some clones in this sample may be carry-over from other donors' samples. The CDR3 spells CASSLVGERDYGYTF. CDR3 in DNA: TGTGCCAGCAGCTTAGTGGGGGAGCGCGACTATGGCTACACCTTC.